These T cell receptor beta chains were read from a single sample in a study of post-analysis software for immune sequencing data. MiXCR, applied by TCRdb to the PCR reads, yields one record per CDR3 protein. The repertoire holds around 770,000 distinct CDR3 sequences, with approximately 44% as singletons. Sample: blood. Receptor source: a girl under 18 with multiple sclerosis. CDR3s include the opening cysteine and the closing phenylalanine or tryptophan. The D gene is left open where the match is weak. Clone sizes are given selectively: once, few, many, or a class where the clone is expanded.

D,J,V,size,DNA,CDR3
NA,TRBJ2-1,TRBV11-1,NA,TGTGCCAGCAGCCCCCTAGCGTTCTCCTACAATGAGCAGTTCTTC,CASSPLAFSYNEQFF
TRBD1,TRBJ2-3,TRBV24-1,NA,TGTGCCACCAGTGATATACAGGGGGCGGATACGCAGTATTTT,CATSDIQGADTQYF
NA,TRBJ1-1,TRBV2,once,TGTGCCAGCGTCGCGGACATGAACACTGAAGCTTTCTTT,CASVADMNTEAFF
NA,TRBJ2-3,TRBV27,NA,TGTGCCAGCAGTTTGGAAGGGGTTGCGACAGATACGCAGTATTTT,CASSLEGVATDTQYF
NA,TRBJ2-1,TRBV27,NA,TGTGCCAGCAGTTTTGGAGGGAGTGGAAATGAGCAGTTCTTC,CASSFGGSGNEQFF
TRBD2,TRBJ2-5,TRBV9,once,TGTGCCAGCAGCGTAGTCGGGACTAGCGGGATAGGGGGACAAGAGACCCAGTACTTC,CASSVVGTSGIGGQETQYF
TRBD1,TRBJ2-7,TRBV9,NA,TGTGCCAGCAGCGGGGGACAGGGGCCTGCCTACGAGCAGTACTTC,CASSGGQGPAYEQYF
NA,TRBJ1-6,TRBV7-8,NA,TGTGCCAGCAGCTGGGACATGAATTCACCCCTCCACTTT,CASSWDMNSPLHF
NA,TRBJ2-1,TRBV6-2/TRBV6-3,once,TGTGCCAGCAGTTACTCGGCGGCCAATGAGCAGTTCTTC,CASSYSAANEQFF
NA,TRBJ2-1,TRBV2,few,TGTGCCAGCAGTGTAGTAGTGGTAGGCGCCTACAATGAGCAGTTCTTC,CASSVVVVGAYNEQFF
TRBD1,TRBJ1-5,TRBV20-1,NA,TGCAGTGCCAGACAGGGGGTTAATCAGCCCCAGCATTTT,CSARQGVNQPQHF
NA,TRBJ2-7,TRBV20-1,NA,TGCAGTGCCCCGGGACCCTACTCCTACGAGCAGTACTTC,CSAPGPYSYEQYF
TRBD1,TRBJ2-1,TRBV6-5,NA,TGTGCCAGCAGTTCAAGCCCCAGGGGGCAGGATGAGCAGTTCTTC,CASSSSPRGQDEQFF
NA,TRBJ2-7,TRBV6-1,NA,TGTGCCAGCAGTGAAGCAGGACTAACCTACGAGCAGTACTTC,CASSEAGLTYEQYF
NA,TRBJ2-7,TRBV7-2,NA,TGTGCCAACAGCTCAGAGTCCTCGATCGAGCAGTACTTC,CANSSESSIEQYF
TRBD1,TRBJ2-1,TRBV2,NA,TGTGCCGGGGCCCCCCCGGGACAGGGGGCCGGTGAGCAGTTCTTC,CAGAPPGQGAGEQFF
TRBD1,TRBJ2-3,TRBV7-9,few,TGTGCCAGCAGCTATCCCAATAACCAGGGGGCGCCCCGTGGAGATACGCAGTATTTT,CASSYPNNQGAPRGDTQYF
NA,TRBJ1-2,TRBV12-3/TRBV12-4,few,TGTGCCAGCAGCGTGGGTTACTATGGCTACACCTTC,CASSVGYYGYTF
NA,TRBJ1-6,TRBV20-1,NA,TGCAGTGCTAGCCAGGGGAGTACAAGTTCACCCCTCCACTTT,CSASQGSTSSPLHF
TRBD2,TRBJ2-7,TRBV5-1,few,TGCGCCAGCAGCCGTGACGGACTAGCGGGGACCTACGAGCAGTACTTC,CASSRDGLAGTYEQYF
NA,TRBJ2-3,TRBV7-3,few,TGTGCCAGCAGCCCCGTACCTCGACAGGGCACAGATACGCAGTATTTT,CASSPVPRQGTDTQYF
TRBD1,TRBJ1-6,TRBV7-8,few,TGTGCCAGCCGGGGACAGGGGAAAGGGTCACCCCTCCACTTT,CASRGQGKGSPLHF
NA,TRBJ1-4,TRBV7-2,NA,TGTGCCAGCAGATTAGATGGTTCGGGAACTAATGAAAAACTGTTTTTT,CASRLDGSGTNEKLFF
NA,TRBJ2-1,TRBV6-1,NA,TGTGCCAGCAGTGAAGTAGGCAATGAGCAGTTCTTC,CASSEVGNEQFF
TRBD2,TRBJ2-5,TRBV5-1,NA,TGCGCCAGCAGCCAAACTAGCGGGAGACAAGAGACCCAGTACTTC,CASSQTSGRQETQYF
TRBD1,TRBJ2-5,TRBV29-1,NA,TGCAGCGCACTCCGGGACAGCCAAGAGACCCAGTACTTC,CSALRDSQETQYF
TRBD1,TRBJ2-1,TRBV10-3,many,TGTGCCATCAGCGTGACAGGGAACGATGAGCAGTTCTTC,CAISVTGNDEQFF
NA,TRBJ2-3,TRBV20-1,NA,TGCAGTGCTAGGCCGGGACTCGGACTCACAGATACGCAGTATTTT,CSARPGLGLTDTQYF
NA,TRBJ1-4,TRBV27,NA,TGTGCCAGCAGCGTAGGGGAACTGTTTTTT,CASSVGELFF
TRBD2,TRBJ2-3,TRBV4-2,NA,TGTGCCAGCAGCCAAGCCCGGACTAGCGACCTGGTTACAGATACGCAGTATTTT,CASSQARTSDLVTDTQYF
NA,TRBJ1-2,TRBV7-9,NA,TGTGCCAGCAGCTTAGCGGGCGGACAGCGCTATGGCTACACCTTC,CASSLAGGQRYGYTF
NA,TRBJ1-2,TRBV5-1,NA,TGCGCCAGCAGCTTGGAATCGGCCAGGGTCTATGGCTACACCTTC,CASSLESARVYGYTF
TRBD2,TRBJ2-7,TRBV4-1,few,TGCGCCAGCAGCCAAGGGAAACTAGCGGGGTCATACGAGCAGTACTTC,CASSQGKLAGSYEQYF
NA,TRBJ2-7,TRBV7-8,few,TGTGCCAGCAGCTCGAGCGGCTCAGCCTACGAGCAGTACTTC,CASSSSGSAYEQYF
TRBD2,TRBJ2-7,TRBV20-1,few,TGCAGTGCTAGAGACCGCCTAGCGGGAGGTTACGAGCAGTACTTC,CSARDRLAGGYEQYF
TRBD2,TRBJ2-1,TRBV10-3,NA,TGTGCCATCAGTGACCCTAGGGGCGGGAGGGTCTACAATGAGCAGTTCTTC,CAISDPRGGRVYNEQFF
NA,TRBJ1-6,TRBV5-1,NA,TGCGCCAGCAGCTTGGTGGGGTCTACTAATTCACCCCTCCACTTT,CASSLVGSTNSPLHF
NA,TRBJ2-3,TRBV13,few,TGTGCCAGCAGTCTCCGGGACTTCACAGATACGCAGTATTTT,CASSLRDFTDTQYF
TRBD1,TRBJ1-2,TRBV25-1,NA,TGTGCCAGCAGTCCCCCCAGACAGGGGGCCTTCTATGGCTACACCTTC,CASSPPRQGAFYGYTF
NA,TRBJ2-1,TRBV9,NA,TGTGCCAGCAGCGTAGAGACGGGTACCACCTACAATGAGCAGTTCTTC,CASSVETGTTYNEQFF
TRBD2,TRBJ2-1,TRBV27,medium-sized,TGTGCCAGCAGTTTATCTGGGGGGGAAGTCTACAATGAGCAGTTCTTC,CASSLSGGEVYNEQFF
TRBD2,TRBJ2-1,TRBV20-1,NA,TGCAGTGCTGGGCCGACTAGCGTTTCTGAACAGTTCTTC,CSAGPTSVSEQFF
NA,TRBJ2-1,TRBV12-3/TRBV12-4,few,TGTGCCAGCAGCCGACTAGTCTCCTACAATGAGCAGTTCTTC,CASSRLVSYNEQFF
NA,TRBJ2-7,TRBV27,NA,TGTGCCACCGCTACCCAGTTTCACGAGCAGTACTTC,CATATQFHEQYF
NA,TRBJ2-3,TRBV20-1,few,TGCAGTGTGCTAATCACAGATACGCAGTATTTT,CSVLITDTQYF
TRBD1,TRBJ2-1,TRBV7-9,NA,TGTGCCAGCAGCCCCGGACAGGGGGCGTCGTACAATGAGCAGTTCTTC,CASSPGQGASYNEQFF